Only one count was recorded for the clone carrying this T cell receptor (beta chain). What it binds is not known. The assay was immunoSEQ multiplex PCR, and TCRdb's table has in-frame clones only and misses some. The data show around 70,000 clones, with around 90% seen just once and roughly 2.5% held by the top ten. This sample stems from a study of graft-versus-host responses after intestinal transplantation. Study background: Tacrolimus plus steroids were given to all recipients for roughly three years, preceded by anti-thymocyte globulin induction.

The CDR3 runs 16 residues. V gave up 5 bases and J gave up 2 bases; unmatched junction bases: 8. The V gene's germline CDR1 is LNHDA and CDR2 SQIVND (reference sequence). Overall study results and limits: Within allografts, high graft-versus-host to host-versus-graft clonal ratios were seen among patients with graft-donor T cell macrochimerism. GvH clones surfaced in recipient marrow, some emerging earlier in ileum or blood. After transplant, early declines in HvG clones were associated with peak levels of circulating GvH clones.

Sample: unstimulated CD8+ T cells sorted from spleen or lymph node cells, taken before intestinal transplant. This sequence originates from a human donor who received an intestinal transplant. J is TRBJ1-5 and V is TRBV19; 8 bases are a match to TRBD1. The CDR3 DNA follows: TGTGCCAGTAGTTTCCGACAGGGGATCGGCAATCAGCCCCAGCATTTT. It encodes CASSFRQGIGNQPQHF.